This is a list of T cell receptor beta chains from one sample in a study of blood T cell repertoires in COVID-19. Profiling relied on immunoSEQ multiplex PCR, and the TCRdb table lists in-frame clones only, not all of them. The table has roughly 160,000 clones, 80% seen once. The sequenced sample consisted of PBMCs or T cells enriched from blood (not recorded which). Receptor source: a woman aged 60 to 75 who had recovered from COVID-19. Both conserved end residues are part of each CDR3. The order of the fields is V gene, CDR3 protein.

v_gene: TRBV18
CDR3aa: CASSSGQGVLGELFF

v_gene: TRBV5-8
CDR3aa: CASSLTTSGEGSNQPQHF

v_gene: TRBV6-6
CDR3aa: CASRLTGTGGDEQYF

v_gene: TRBV19
CDR3aa: CASSMSSNQPQHF

v_gene: TRBV5-4
CDR3aa: CATRPRALYSNQPQHF

v_gene: TRBV27
CDR3aa: CASSLNQGTDEQYF

v_gene: TRBV5-1
CDR3aa: CASSLGTGGNTEAFF

v_gene: TRBV6-5
CDR3aa: CASSYSGQGSYEQYF

v_gene: TRBV20-1
CDR3aa: CSASDSGAGGQETQYF

v_gene: TRBV18
CDR3aa: CASSPRTGGMDTEAFF

v_gene: TRBV7-9
CDR3aa: CASSSPGPGIYEQYF

v_gene: TRBV6-2/TRBV6-3
CDR3aa: CASSRGTSGSKEQYF

v_gene: TRBV19
CDR3aa: CASRGTPNTGELFF

v_gene: TRBV4-1
CDR3aa: CASSQAGQQRGNTIYF

v_gene: TRBV6-5
CDR3aa: CASSMTGINTIYF

v_gene: TRBV19
CDR3aa: CASRPDKNYGYTF

v_gene: TRBV19
CDR3aa: CASSLGGLLGETQYF

v_gene: TRBV29-1
CDR3aa: CSVEFWGQGRNGYTF

v_gene: TRBV21-1
CDR3aa: CASSKPAGCYEKLFF

v_gene: TRBV7-7
CDR3aa: CASSSEPSSGGVRVTQYF

v_gene: TRBV5-6
CDR3aa: CASSQLKTSGAYEQYF

v_gene: TRBV2
CDR3aa: CASYLGGGETQYF

v_gene: TRBV7-2
CDR3aa: CASSLASGGAREQYF

v_gene: TRBV6-6
CDR3aa: CASSQERTDTQYF

v_gene: TRBV6-5
CDR3aa: CASSAGGREQYF

v_gene: TRBV7-3
CDR3aa: CASSLKGQGASGYNEQFF

v_gene: TRBV2
CDR3aa: CATKKAIGSPETQYF

v_gene: TRBV2
CDR3aa: CASSDDRNTEAFF

v_gene: TRBV27
CDR3aa: CASSAQGYEQYF

v_gene: TRBV2
CDR3aa: CASRSDSWGYTF

v_gene: TRBV7-8
CDR3aa: CASSRGLNTEAFF

v_gene: TRBV27
CDR3aa: CASSRDRGEKLFF

v_gene: TRBV2
CDR3aa: CASSAALAASTDTQYF

v_gene: TRBV5-8
CDR3aa: CASSHDRGRHQPQHF

v_gene: TRBV6-5
CDR3aa: CASTMWGGNQPQHF

v_gene: TRBV15
CDR3aa: CATSRWTSGNEQFF

v_gene: TRBV18
CDR3aa: CASSPMTGAGNTIYF

v_gene: TRBV2
CDR3aa: CASSPQGGRLGYTF

v_gene: TRBV9
CDR3aa: CASRKGASTDTQYF

v_gene: TRBV30
CDR3aa: CAWENTDTQYF

v_gene: TRBV9
CDR3aa: CASSVGGLGYNSPLHF

v_gene: TRBV3-1/TRBV3-2
CDR3aa: CASSQDGRGFYGYTF